This TCR beta chain was documented in a study of long-term antiretroviral therapy in people with HIV. CDR1 is MNHEY and CDR2 is SMNVEV in the germline V gene (reference sequence). The CDR3 extends over 14 amino acids. Trimming stripped 2 bases from V and 4 bases from J, with 8 bases between. With regard to this clone: Its antigen is not identified.

Samples held about 0.9-10 million cryopreserved PBMC before DNA extraction. Notes on the study in general: ART adherence, viral resistance and therapy changes were undocumented.

At survey level, the immunoSEQ assay was run in its v3.0 version. Some clones are missing from TCRdb's copy, which holds only in-frame ones; the method was immunoSEQ multiplex PCR. The table records 23,000 or so clones, 76% of them present only once. The starting material was unsorted PBMCs, obtained 0.5 years after starting antiretroviral therapy. The sequence came from a woman in her thirties or forties with HIV. The chain combines TRBV27 with TRBJ2-2, with a weak D call TRBD1 (5 bases). Here the CDR3 DNA reads TGTGCCAGCAGTTTAGGCAGGGTCACCGGGGAGCTGTTTTTT. Protein: CASSLGRVTGELFF.